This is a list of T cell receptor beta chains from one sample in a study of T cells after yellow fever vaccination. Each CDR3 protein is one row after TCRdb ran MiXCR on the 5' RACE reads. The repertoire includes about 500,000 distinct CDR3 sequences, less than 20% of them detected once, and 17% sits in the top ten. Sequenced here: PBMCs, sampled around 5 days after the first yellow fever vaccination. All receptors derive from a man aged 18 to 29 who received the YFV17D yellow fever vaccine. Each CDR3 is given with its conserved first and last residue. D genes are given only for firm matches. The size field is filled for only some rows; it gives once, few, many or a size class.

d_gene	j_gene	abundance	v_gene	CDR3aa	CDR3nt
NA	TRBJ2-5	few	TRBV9	CASSVEDYEETQYF	TGTGCCAGCAGCGTAGAAGATTATGAAGAGACCCAGTACTTC
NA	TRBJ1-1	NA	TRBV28	CASTSTSRGNTEAFF	TGTGCCAGCACCTCAACAAGTCGGGGGAACACTGAAGCTTTCTTT
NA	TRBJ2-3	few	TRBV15	CATSRKQGAGTTDTQYF	TGTGCCACCAGCAGAAAACAGGGAGCGGGAACCACAGATACGCAGTATTTT
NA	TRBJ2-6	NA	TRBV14	CASSHGGSGANVLTF	TGTGCCAGCAGCCACGGGGGCTCTGGGGCCAACGTCCTGACTTTC
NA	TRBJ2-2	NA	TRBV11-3	CASSLWGASGELFF	TGTGCCAGCAGCTTATGGGGGGCGAGCGGGGAGCTGTTTTTT
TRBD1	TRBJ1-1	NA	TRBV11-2	CASSMLGPRGQWTEAFF	TGTGCCAGCAGCATGTTGGGCCCCAGGGGGCAGTGGACTGAAGCTTTCTTT
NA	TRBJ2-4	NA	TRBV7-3	CASSTSSQTPQYF	TGTGCCAGCAGTACGTCTAGTCAGACCCCCCAGTACTTC
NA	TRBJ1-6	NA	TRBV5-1	CVSSEQSSYNSPLHF	TGCGTCAGCAGCGAACAGAGCTCCTATAATTCACCCCTCCACTTT
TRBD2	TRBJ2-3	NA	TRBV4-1	CASSPRPGTSGVSTDTQYF	TGCGCCAGCAGCCCCAGGCCCGGGACTAGCGGGGTAAGCACAGATACGCAGTATTTT
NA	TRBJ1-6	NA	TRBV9	CASSAFRDSPLHF	TGTGCCAGCAGCGCGTTTAGAGATTCACCCCTCCACTTT
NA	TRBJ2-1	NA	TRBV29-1	CSVDGLPPYNEQFF	TGCAGCGTTGATGGACTCCCTCCCTACAATGAGCAGTTCTTC
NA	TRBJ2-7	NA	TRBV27	CASSGPYYEQYF	TGTGCCAGCAGTGGGCCCTACTACGAGCAGTACTTC
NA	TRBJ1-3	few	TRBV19	CASSGVNSGNTIYF	TGTGCCAGTTCGGGGGTAAACTCTGGAAACACCATATATTTT
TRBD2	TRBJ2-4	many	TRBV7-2	CASSRAPSGDIQYF	TGTGCCAGCAGCCGGGCCCCTAGCGGGGACATTCAGTACTTC
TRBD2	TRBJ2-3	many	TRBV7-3	CASSPLGLADTDTQYF	TGTGCCAGCAGCCCGCTGGGACTAGCCGACACAGATACGCAGTATTTT
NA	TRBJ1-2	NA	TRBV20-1	CSASGGGYTF	TGCAGTGCTAGTGGGGGTGGCTACACCTTC
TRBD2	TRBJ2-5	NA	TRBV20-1	CSARTSGGGETQYF	TGCAGTGCTCGGACTAGCGGGGGAGGAGAGACCCAGTACTTC
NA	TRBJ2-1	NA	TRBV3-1	CASSQQAGHNEQFF	TGTGCCAGCAGCCAGCAAGCAGGGCACAATGAGCAGTTCTTC
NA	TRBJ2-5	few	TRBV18	CASSSTPGTEETQYF	TGTGCCAGCTCATCGACGCCCGGGACTGAGGAGACCCAGTACTTC
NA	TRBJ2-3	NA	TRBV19	CASSIIYGIDTQYF	TGTGCCAGTAGTATAATTTACGGGATAGATACGCAGTATTTT
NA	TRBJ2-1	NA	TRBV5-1	CASSLAYLDNEQFF	TGCGCCAGCAGCTTGGCTTATTTGGACAATGAGCAGTTCTTC
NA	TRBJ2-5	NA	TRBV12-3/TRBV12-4	CASRPGTSQETQYF	TGTGCCAGCAGGCCCGGGACTTCCCAAGAGACCCAGTACTTC
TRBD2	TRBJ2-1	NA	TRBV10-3	CAISQTSGGYNEQFF	TGTGCCATCAGTCAAACTAGCGGGGGGTACAATGAGCAGTTCTTC
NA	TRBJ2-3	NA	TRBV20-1	CSAMNKPGSTATDTQYF	TGCAGTGCTATGAATAAACCGGGCTCTACAGCCACAGATACGCAGTATTTT
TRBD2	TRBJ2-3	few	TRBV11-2	CASSLGGGAGDTQYF	TGTGCCAGCAGCTTAGGCGGGGGGGCCGGAGATACGCAGTATTTT
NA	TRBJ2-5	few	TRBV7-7	CASSSDRSTTQYF	TGTGCCAGCAGCTCTGACAGGTCGACGACCCAGTACTTC
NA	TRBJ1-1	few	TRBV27	CASSRQLNTEAFF	TGTGCCAGCAGTCGACAGCTGAACACTGAAGCTTTCTTT
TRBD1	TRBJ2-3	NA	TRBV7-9	CASSSDRGKNTDTQYF	TGTGCCAGCAGCTCCGACAGGGGTAAAAACACAGATACGCAGTATTTT
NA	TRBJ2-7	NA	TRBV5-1	CASSHGQNEQYF	TGCGCCAGCAGCCACGGACAGAACGAGCAGTACTTC
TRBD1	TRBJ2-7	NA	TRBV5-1	CASSNPQGGYEQYF	TGCGCCAGCAGCAATCCACAGGGGGGCTACGAGCAGTACTTC
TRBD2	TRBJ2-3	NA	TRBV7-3	CASSSGLAGRQYF	TGTGCCAGCAGCTCAGGACTAGCGGGGCGGCAGTATTTT
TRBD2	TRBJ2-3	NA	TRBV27	CASKVLADPDTQYF	TGTGCCAGCAAAGTTCTAGCGGACCCAGATACGCAGTATTTT
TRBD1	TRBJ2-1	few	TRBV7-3	CASSADRHNEQFF	TGTGCCAGCAGCGCGGACAGGCACAATGAGCAGTTCTTC
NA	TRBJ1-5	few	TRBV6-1	CASSDGQNQPQHF	TGTGCCAGCAGTGACGGACAGAATCAGCCCCAGCATTTT
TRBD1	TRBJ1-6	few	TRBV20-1	CSARSEGALRSPLHF	TGCAGTGCTAGATCTGAGGGGGCTTTGAGATCACCCCTCCACTTT
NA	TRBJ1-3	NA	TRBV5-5	CASRTVSGNTIYF	TGTGCCAGCCGGACGGTGTCTGGAAACACCATATATTTT